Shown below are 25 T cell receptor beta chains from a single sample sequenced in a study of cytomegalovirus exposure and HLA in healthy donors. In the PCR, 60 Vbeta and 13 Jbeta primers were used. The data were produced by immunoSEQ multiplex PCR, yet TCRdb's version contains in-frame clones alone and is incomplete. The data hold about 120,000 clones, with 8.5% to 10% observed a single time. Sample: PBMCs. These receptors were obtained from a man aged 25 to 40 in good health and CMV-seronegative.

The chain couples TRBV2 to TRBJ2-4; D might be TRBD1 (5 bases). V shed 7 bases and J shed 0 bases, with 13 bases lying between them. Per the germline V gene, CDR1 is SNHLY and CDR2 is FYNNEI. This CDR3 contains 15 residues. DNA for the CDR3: TGTGCCAGCAAACCGACAGTCATAGCCAAAAACATTCAGTACTTC. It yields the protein CASKPTVIAKNIQYF.

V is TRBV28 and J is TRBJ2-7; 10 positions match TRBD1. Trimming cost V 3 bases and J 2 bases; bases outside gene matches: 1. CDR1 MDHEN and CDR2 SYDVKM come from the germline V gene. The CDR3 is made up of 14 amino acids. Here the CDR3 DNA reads TGTGCCAGCAGTTTTGACAGGGGGCCCTACGAGCAGTACTTC. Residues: CASSFDRGPYEQYF.

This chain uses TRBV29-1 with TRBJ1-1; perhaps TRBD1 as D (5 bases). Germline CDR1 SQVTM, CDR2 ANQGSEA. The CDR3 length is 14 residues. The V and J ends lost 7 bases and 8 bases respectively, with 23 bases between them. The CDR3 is CSAAPADGGSEAFF. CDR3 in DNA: TGCAGCGCGGCACCGGCAGACGGGGGGAGCGAAGCTTTCTTT.

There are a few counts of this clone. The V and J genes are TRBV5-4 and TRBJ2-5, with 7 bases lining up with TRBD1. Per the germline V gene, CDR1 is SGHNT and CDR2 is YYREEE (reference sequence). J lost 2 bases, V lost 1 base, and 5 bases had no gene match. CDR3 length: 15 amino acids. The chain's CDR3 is CASSLRTGPQETQYF. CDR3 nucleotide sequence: TGTGCCAGCAGCTTGCGGACAGGCCCTCAAGAGACCCAGTACTTC.

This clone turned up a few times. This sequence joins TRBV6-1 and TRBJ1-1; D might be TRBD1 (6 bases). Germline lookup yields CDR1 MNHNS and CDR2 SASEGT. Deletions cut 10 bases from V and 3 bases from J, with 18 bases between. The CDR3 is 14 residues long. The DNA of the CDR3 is TGTGCCACTACGGGATGGGGGCTGGACACTGAAGCTTTCTTT. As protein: CATTGWGLDTEAFF.

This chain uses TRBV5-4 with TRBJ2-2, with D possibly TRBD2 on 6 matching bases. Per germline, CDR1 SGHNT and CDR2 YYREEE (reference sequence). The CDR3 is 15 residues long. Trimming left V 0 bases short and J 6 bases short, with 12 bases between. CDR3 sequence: CASSLAGEWAGELFF. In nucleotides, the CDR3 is TGTGCCAGCAGCTTGGCGGGAGAGTGGGCCGGGGAGCTGTTTTTT.

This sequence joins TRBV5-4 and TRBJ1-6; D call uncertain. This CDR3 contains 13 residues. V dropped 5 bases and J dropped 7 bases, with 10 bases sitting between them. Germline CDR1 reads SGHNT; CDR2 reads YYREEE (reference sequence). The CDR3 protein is CASSLDSNSPLHF. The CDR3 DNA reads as TGTGCCAGCAGTCTCGACTCAAATTCACCCCTCCACTTT.

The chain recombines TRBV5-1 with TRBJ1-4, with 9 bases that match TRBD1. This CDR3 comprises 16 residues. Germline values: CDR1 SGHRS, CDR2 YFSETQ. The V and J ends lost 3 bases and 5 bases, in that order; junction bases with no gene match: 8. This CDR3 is CASSYGQGISNEKLFF. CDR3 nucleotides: TGCGCCAGCAGCTATGGACAGGGGATATCAAATGAAAAACTGTTTTTT.

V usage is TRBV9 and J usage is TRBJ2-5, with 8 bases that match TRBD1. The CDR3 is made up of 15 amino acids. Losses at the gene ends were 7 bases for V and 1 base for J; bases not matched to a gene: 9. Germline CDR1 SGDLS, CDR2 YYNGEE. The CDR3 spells CASSITGGPQETQYF. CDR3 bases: TGTGCCAGCTCCATTACAGGGGGTCCCCAAGAGACCCAGTACTTC. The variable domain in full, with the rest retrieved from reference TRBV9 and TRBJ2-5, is DSGVTQTPKHLITATGQRVTLRCSPRSGDLSVYWYQQSLDQGLQFLIQYYNGEERAKGNILERFSAQQFPDLHSELNLSSLELGDSALYFCASSITGGPQETQYFGPGTRLLVL.

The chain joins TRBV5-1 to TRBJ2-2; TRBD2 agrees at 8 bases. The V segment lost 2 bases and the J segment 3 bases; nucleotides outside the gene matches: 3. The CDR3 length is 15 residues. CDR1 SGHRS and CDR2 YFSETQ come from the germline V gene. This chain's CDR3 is CASSFGTRDTGELFF. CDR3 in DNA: TGCGCCAGCAGCTTTGGGACTAGGGACACCGGGGAGCTGTTTTTT.

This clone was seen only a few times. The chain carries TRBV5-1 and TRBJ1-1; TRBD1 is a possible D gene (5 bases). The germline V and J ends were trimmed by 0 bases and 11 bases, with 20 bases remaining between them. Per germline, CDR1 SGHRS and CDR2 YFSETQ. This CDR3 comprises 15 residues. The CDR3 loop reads CASSLELGAAGGAFF. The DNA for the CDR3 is TGCGCCAGCAGCTTGGAGTTAGGGGCCGCGGGGGGGGCTTTCTTT.

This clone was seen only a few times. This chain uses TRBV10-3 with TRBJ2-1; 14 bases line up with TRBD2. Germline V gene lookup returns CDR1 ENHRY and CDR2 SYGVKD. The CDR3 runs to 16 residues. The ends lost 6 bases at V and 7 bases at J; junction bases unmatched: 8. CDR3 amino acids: CAISWGLAGAGNEQFF. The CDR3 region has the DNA TGTGCCATCAGCTGGGGACTAGCGGGAGCTGGGAATGAGCAGTTCTTC.

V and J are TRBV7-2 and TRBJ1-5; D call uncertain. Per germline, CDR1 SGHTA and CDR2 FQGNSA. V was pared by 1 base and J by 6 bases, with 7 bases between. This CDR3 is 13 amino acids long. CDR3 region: CASSLVRSQPQHF. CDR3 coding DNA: TGTGCCAGCAGCTTAGTCCGGAGTCAGCCCCAGCATTTT.

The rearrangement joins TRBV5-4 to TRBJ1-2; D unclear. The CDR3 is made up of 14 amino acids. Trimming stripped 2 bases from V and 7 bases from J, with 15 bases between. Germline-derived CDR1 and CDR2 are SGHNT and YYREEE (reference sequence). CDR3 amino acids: CASSFGLGDRGYTF. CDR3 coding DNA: TGTGCCAGCAGCTTCGGACTGGGCGACCGTGGCTACACCTTC. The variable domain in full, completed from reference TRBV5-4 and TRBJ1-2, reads ETGVTQSPTHLIKTRGQQVTLRCSSQSGHNTVSWYQQALGQGPQFIFQYYREEENGRGNFPPRFSGLQFPNYSSELNVNALELDDSALYLCASSFGLGDRGYTFGSGTRLTVV.

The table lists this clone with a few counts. CDR3 sequence: CASSLSGRPSNQPQHF. The CDR3 DNA sequence: TGTGCCAGCAGTTTATCGGGCAGACCTAGCAATCAGCCCCAGCATTTT. The V gene is TRBV27, the J gene TRBJ1-5; D gene uncertain. V was cut by 0 bases and J by 0 bases, with 9 bases left in between. The V gene's germline CDR1 is MNHEY and CDR2 SMNVEV (reference sequence). The CDR3 runs to 16 residues.

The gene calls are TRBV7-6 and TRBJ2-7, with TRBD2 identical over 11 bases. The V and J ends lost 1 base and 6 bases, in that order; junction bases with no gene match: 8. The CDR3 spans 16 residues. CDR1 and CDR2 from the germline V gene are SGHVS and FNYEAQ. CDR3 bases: TGTGCCAGCAGCTTAGGATTAGCGGGAGGGGGGTCCGAGCAGTACTTC. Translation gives CASSLGLAGGGSEQYF.

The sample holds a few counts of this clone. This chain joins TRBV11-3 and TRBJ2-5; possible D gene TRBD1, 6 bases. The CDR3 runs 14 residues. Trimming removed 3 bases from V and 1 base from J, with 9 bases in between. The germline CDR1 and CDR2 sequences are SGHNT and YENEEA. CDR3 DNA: TGTGCCAGCAGCTTCACAGGGTTCCAAGAGACCCAGTACTTC. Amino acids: CASSFTGFQETQYF.

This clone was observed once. The CDR3 protein is CASSQGTGTGNTIYF. For the CDR3, the DNA is TGCGCCAGCAGCCAAGGGACAGGGACTGGAAACACCATATATTTT. The rearrangement joins TRBV4-3 to TRBJ1-3; 8 nucleotides line up with TRBD1. CDR1 LGHNA and CDR2 YSLEER come from the germline V gene. The CDR3 extends over 15 amino acids. Trimming took 1 base from V and 2 from J; bases not matched to a gene: 1.

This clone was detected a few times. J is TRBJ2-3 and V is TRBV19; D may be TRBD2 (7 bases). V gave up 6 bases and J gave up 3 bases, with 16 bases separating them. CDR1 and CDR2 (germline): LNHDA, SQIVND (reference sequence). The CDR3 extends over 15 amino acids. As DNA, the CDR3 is TGTGCCAGTAGGCAAGGGGGGGCTAGGACAGATACGCAGTATTTT. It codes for CASRQGGARTDTQYF.

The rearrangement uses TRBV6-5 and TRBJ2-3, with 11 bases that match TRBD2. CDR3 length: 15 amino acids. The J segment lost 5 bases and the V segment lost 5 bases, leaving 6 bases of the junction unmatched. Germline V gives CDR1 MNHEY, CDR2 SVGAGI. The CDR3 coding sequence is TGTGCCAGCAGTGTACTAGCGGGGGCGGGAGATACGCAGTATTTT. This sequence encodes CASSVLAGAGDTQYF.

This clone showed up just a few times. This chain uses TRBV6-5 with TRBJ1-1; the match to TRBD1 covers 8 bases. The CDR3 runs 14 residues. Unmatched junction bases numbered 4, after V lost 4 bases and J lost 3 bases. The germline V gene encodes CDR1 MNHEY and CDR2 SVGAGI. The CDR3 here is CASSLTGADTEAFF. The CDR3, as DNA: TGTGCCAGCAGTTTGACAGGGGCCGACACTGAAGCTTTCTTT.

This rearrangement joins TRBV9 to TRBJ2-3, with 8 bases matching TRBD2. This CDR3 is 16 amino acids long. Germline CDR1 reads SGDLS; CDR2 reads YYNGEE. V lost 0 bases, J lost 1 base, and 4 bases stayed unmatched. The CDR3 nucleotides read TGTGCCAGCAGCGTAGGAGCGGGAGACCGCACAGATACGCAGTATTTT. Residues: CASSVGAGDRTDTQYF.

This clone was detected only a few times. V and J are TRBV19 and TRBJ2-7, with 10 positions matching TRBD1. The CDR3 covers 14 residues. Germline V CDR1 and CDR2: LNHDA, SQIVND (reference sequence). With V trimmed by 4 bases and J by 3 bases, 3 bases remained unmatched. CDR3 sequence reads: CASSRTGGFYEQYF. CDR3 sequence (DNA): TGTGCCAGTAGTAGGACAGGGGGTTTCTACGAGCAGTACTTC.

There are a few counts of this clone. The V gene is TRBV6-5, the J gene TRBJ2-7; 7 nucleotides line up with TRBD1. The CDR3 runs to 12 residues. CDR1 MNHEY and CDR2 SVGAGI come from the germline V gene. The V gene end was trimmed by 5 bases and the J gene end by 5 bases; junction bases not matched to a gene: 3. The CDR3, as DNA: TGTGCCAGCAGTCAAGGGACAGACGAGCAGTACTTC. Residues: CASSQGTDEQYF.

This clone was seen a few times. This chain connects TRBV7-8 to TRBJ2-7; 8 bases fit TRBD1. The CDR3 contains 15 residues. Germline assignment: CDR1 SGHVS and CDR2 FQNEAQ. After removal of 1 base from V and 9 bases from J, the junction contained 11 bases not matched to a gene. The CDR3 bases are TGTGCCAGCAGCTTAGGGAGGACAGGGCGTTCGGGGCAGTACTTC. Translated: CASSLGRTGRSGQYF.